A selection of T cell receptor beta chains follows, all from one sample in a study of T cell repertoires in ileal Crohn's disease. Here immunoSEQ multiplex PCR was the method, and the copy in TCRdb shows in-frame clones only, minus some. The sample carries about 62,000 clones, roughly nine tenths recorded once. Sequenced: ileal tissue. These receptors all come from an adult with Crohn's disease. Both conserved end residues are trimmed from each CDR3. The size entry is marked missing in some rows and otherwise reads once, few, many or a size class.

v_gene: TRBV18
abundance: -
j_gene: TRBJ2-7
CDR3aa: ASSPSGSSYEQY

v_gene: TRBV2
abundance: few
j_gene: TRBJ1-2
CDR3aa: ASRGDSYGYT

v_gene: TRBV7-2
abundance: -
j_gene: TRBJ2-2
CDR3aa: ASSPQTGTGELF

v_gene: TRBV14
abundance: few
j_gene: TRBJ1-1
CDR3aa: ASSFRDGLVGDTEAF

v_gene: TRBV13
abundance: -
j_gene: TRBJ2-1
CDR3aa: ASSSGTGDEQF

v_gene: TRBV5-6
abundance: -
j_gene: TRBJ1-1
CDR3aa: ASSRIFTEAF

v_gene: TRBV5-4
abundance: once
j_gene: TRBJ2-1
CDR3aa: ASSRRATGTAGNNEQF

v_gene: TRBV6-5
abundance: -
j_gene: TRBJ2-3
CDR3aa: ASSRSTSTDTQY

v_gene: TRBV30
abundance: -
j_gene: TRBJ1-5
CDR3aa: AWSYSHNQPQH

v_gene: TRBV4-3
abundance: -
j_gene: TRBJ2-2
CDR3aa: ASSQKSSAGGPGELF

v_gene: TRBV4-2
abundance: -
j_gene: TRBJ2-7
CDR3aa: ASGGGLDSYEQY

v_gene: TRBV14
abundance: -
j_gene: TRBJ2-1
CDR3aa: ASSQDGAKKVWQEQF

v_gene: TRBV29-1
abundance: -
j_gene: TRBJ1-1
CDR3aa: SVELRAMNTEAF

v_gene: TRBV25-1
abundance: -
j_gene: TRBJ2-1
CDR3aa: ASSVDRVPNEQF

v_gene: TRBV18
abundance: -
j_gene: TRBJ1-3
CDR3aa: ASSDSTGPGNTIY

v_gene: TRBV11-1
abundance: -
j_gene: TRBJ2-5
CDR3aa: ASELAGAKTQY

v_gene: TRBV2
abundance: -
j_gene: TRBJ1-4
CDR3aa: ASRLGTANEKLF

v_gene: TRBV7-8
abundance: -
j_gene: TRBJ1-4
CDR3aa: ASSEDSKNEKLF

v_gene: TRBV15
abundance: -
j_gene: TRBJ1-1
CDR3aa: ATSRGTKFVAEAF

v_gene: TRBV19
abundance: -
j_gene: TRBJ1-2
CDR3aa: ASLAREVDGYT

v_gene: TRBV19
abundance: -
j_gene: TRBJ1-1
CDR3aa: ASSKDRVGTQNTEAF

v_gene: TRBV18
abundance: -
j_gene: TRBJ2-5
CDR3aa: ASSPRLWTQETQY

v_gene: TRBV7-8
abundance: -
j_gene: TRBJ1-1
CDR3aa: ASSLKGENTEAF

v_gene: TRBV4-2
abundance: medium-sized
j_gene: TRBJ2-4
CDR3aa: ASSQDDSTRAKNIQY

v_gene: TRBV11-2
abundance: -
j_gene: TRBJ2-7
CDR3aa: ASSLGSGVGEQY

v_gene: TRBV7-6
abundance: -
j_gene: TRBJ2-7
CDR3aa: ASSSLQGARYEQY

v_gene: TRBV4-3
abundance: -
j_gene: TRBJ1-3
CDR3aa: ASSSYSGNTIY

v_gene: TRBV19
abundance: -
j_gene: TRBJ1-5
CDR3aa: ASSVGTGGGRQPQH

v_gene: TRBV29-1
abundance: -
j_gene: TRBJ2-7
CDR3aa: SVAQNYEQY

v_gene: TRBV7-9
abundance: -
j_gene: TRBJ1-5
CDR3aa: ASSLAGGQPQH

v_gene: TRBV7-2
abundance: -
j_gene: TRBJ1-2
CDR3aa: ASSPQQGLNYGYT

v_gene: TRBV11-2
abundance: -
j_gene: TRBJ2-5
CDR3aa: ASSPGRGGETQY

v_gene: TRBV11-3
abundance: -
j_gene: TRBJ1-1
CDR3aa: ASSNSFMNTEAF

v_gene: TRBV19
abundance: -
j_gene: TRBJ2-7
CDR3aa: ASSRGTGVYEQY

v_gene: TRBV25-1
abundance: -
j_gene: TRBJ1-6
CDR3aa: ASSGGNYNSPLH

v_gene: TRBV2
abundance: -
j_gene: TRBJ2-5
CDR3aa: ASSEPGSGGSRAQY

v_gene: TRBV5-1
abundance: -
j_gene: TRBJ2-1
CDR3aa: ASSLYLAGGVNEQF

v_gene: TRBV5-1
abundance: once
j_gene: TRBJ2-1
CDR3aa: ASSLELVGQGYNEQF

v_gene: TRBV5-4
abundance: once
j_gene: TRBJ2-3
CDR3aa: ASSLARGKNTQY

v_gene: TRBV5-4
abundance: -
j_gene: TRBJ1-2
CDR3aa: ASSRGTGLGYT

v_gene: TRBV11-2
abundance: -
j_gene: TRBJ1-5
CDR3aa: ASSLGDRENQPQH

v_gene: TRBV20-1
abundance: -
j_gene: TRBJ1-2
CDR3aa: SVPLSAGYT

v_gene: TRBV19
abundance: -
j_gene: TRBJ1-1
CDR3aa: ASSIGAPEAF

v_gene: TRBV6-1
abundance: few
j_gene: TRBJ1-2
CDR3aa: ASSGTGRDYT

v_gene: TRBV7-8
abundance: once
j_gene: TRBJ1-5
CDR3aa: ASSYNDGQARKH

v_gene: TRBV28
abundance: -
j_gene: TRBJ1-2
CDR3aa: ASSNQNGRGDGYT

v_gene: TRBV7-6
abundance: once
j_gene: TRBJ2-1
CDR3aa: ASSRRAGVANEQF

v_gene: TRBV10-3
abundance: -
j_gene: TRBJ2-7
CDR3aa: AIRDRDGIYEQY

v_gene: TRBV28
abundance: -
j_gene: TRBJ2-7
CDR3aa: ASSLYTNYEQY

v_gene: TRBV19
abundance: -
j_gene: TRBJ1-1
CDR3aa: ATYPNRGQAEAF